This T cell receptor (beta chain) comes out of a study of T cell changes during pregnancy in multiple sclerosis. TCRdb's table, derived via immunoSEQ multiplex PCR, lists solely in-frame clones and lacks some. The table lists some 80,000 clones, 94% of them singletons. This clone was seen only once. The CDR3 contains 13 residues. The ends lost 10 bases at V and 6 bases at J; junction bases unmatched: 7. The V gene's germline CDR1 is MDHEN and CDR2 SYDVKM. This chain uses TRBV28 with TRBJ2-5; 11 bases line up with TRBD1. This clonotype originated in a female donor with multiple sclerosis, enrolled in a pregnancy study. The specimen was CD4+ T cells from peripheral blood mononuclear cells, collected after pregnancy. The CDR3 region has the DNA TGTGCCACCAGGACAGGGGGCTCGAAGACCCAGTACTTC. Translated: CATRTGGSKTQYF.